This T cell receptor beta chain was obtained from a study of T cells in Graves' hyperthyroidism and ophthalmopathy (dated by TCRdb to about 2019). Some background on the complete study: Peripheral blood was collected at initial diagnosis, before any treatment. A discovery cohort of approximately 97 patients, 43 with Graves' ophthalmopathy and 55 to 60 with stable Graves' hyperthyroidism, was used to find distinguishing TCR V-J signatures. Whether ophthalmopathy could be predicted prospectively was tested in an independent validation cohort made up of under 20 hyperthyroidism patients plus 17 patients who later progressed to ophthalmopathy. The roughly 100 discovery patients were randomly divided into training and test sets at a 7:3 ratio. In addition, the study compared T-cell repertoires in thyroid tissue and in blood from six Graves' hyperthyroidism patients. After sampling, hyperthyroidism patients received methimazole starting at 30 mg daily, and ophthalmopathy patients received high-dose intravenous methylprednisolone. The paper describes TCR Vbeta CDR3 sequencing of around 130 peripheral blood samples, made up of about 40 ophthalmopathy patients, approximately 73 hyperthyroidism patients and 17 progressor patients. Overall study results and their limits: Blood samples also contained most of the expanded thyroid clonotypes (frequency above 0.001), which suggests that blood repertoires may reflect thyroid immune responses. No statistical method was used to set the sample size in advance, and investigators knew the group allocation. A 13 V-J signature model separated ophthalmopathy from stable hyperthyroidism, with 87.88% sensitivity and 81.08% specificity in cross-validation and 80%/75% in testing. In validation, the model predicted progression to ophthalmopathy with approximately 70% sensitivity and 72% to 85% specificity, a median of 6.5 months before onset.

The CDR3 holds 16 amino acids from the cysteine to the phenylalanine. Of all the DNA, just the CDR3 is kept, 48 bases in frame from base 1. Looking up the germline V gene yields CDR1 SGHTA and CDR2 FQGTGA. Here V drops 6 bases and J drops 5 bases, and the junction holds 8 bases not matched to any gene. TCR beta CDR3 regions were amplified from RNA transcripts. The first round of RT-PCR for the TCR CDR3 was performed with the HTBI primer set and the Qiagen OneStep RT-PCR kit. Libraries were constructed in a second round of multiplex PCR, after which size selection and purification were performed. The libraries were sequenced on an Illumina HiSeq2000 using paired-end 100 bp reads. From the authors' description of their analysis: SOAPnuke was used to process the raw data, with reads discarded if the reads contained adapters or uncalled bases, had a mean Phred below 15, or lacked an exact constant-primer or identifier match. High-quality paired reads were merged using COPE v1.2.5, and each unique nucleotide sequence was defined as a clonotype. Clonotypes were aligned to IMGT TRBV, TRBD and TRBJ reference segments using MiTCR v1.1. Only V-J combinations with frequency above 0.0001, covering 99.2% of repertoires, were analysed. The TCS score was defined as F50 (clonal expansion) divided by E x V (chaos), with BLOSUM62-based TCRdist calculated between CDR3 peptides within each V-J. Welch's t-statistics and random forest reduced 450 to 600 V-J features to about 12, which were used in a naive Bayes classifier (R e1071). TCRdb took the public reads, trimmed them with fastp at Q25, ran MiXCR for clone calling and kept in-frame beta chains. Merged by CDR3 protein, the rows form single entries marked with the most common genes and DNA. The authors' filters were not applied to this entry. For this sample the table gives about 740,000 distinct CDR3 sequences, of which 14% were detected only once. Roughly a tenth of the sample is held by the ten biggest clonotypes.

A patient counted as having stable Graves' hyperthyroidism if no progression to ophthalmopathy occurred over 18 months of follow-up. Hyperthyroidism patients were newly diagnosed, had a disease duration of under 2 months, and were aged 18 to 65 years. The study excluded patients with uncontrolled infections, other autoimmune diseases, pregnancy or lactation. Diagnoses were established on the basis of clinical symptoms, serum thyroxine and TRAb, thyroid ultrasound, and orbital computed tomography. Ficoll-Paque density gradient centrifugation was used to isolate PBMCs from about 10 ml of fresh peripheral blood. Trizol reagent was used to extract total RNA, and RNA quality was then checked on an Agilent 2100 Bioanalyzer. For this clonotype: The antigen this receptor binds is unknown. No quality values exist for individual bases; no much larger clone is one base distant.

This receptor chain uses TRBV7-3 and TRBJ2-1; TRBD2 aligns with 12 central bases. The receptor was derived from a young woman with Graves' hyperthyroidism. Material: blood. The CDR3 reads as follows: CASSQTSGGDNNEQFF. DNA sequence: TGTGCCAGCAGTCAGACTAGCGGGGGAGACAACAATGAGCAGTTCTTC. Where the CDR3 stops, the reference TRBV7-3 and TRBJ2-1 genes take over; the full variable domain is GAGVSQTPSNKVTEKGKYVELRCDPISGHTALYWYRQSLGQGPEFLIYFQGTGAADDSGLPNDRFFAVRPEGSVSTLKIQRTERGDSAVYLCASSQTSGGDNNEQFFGPGTRLTVL.